Each of the 21 T cell receptor beta chains below was sequenced from the same sample in a study of blood T cell repertoires in COVID-19. The repertoire was sequenced with immunoSEQ multiplex PCR; TCRdb's copy has only in-frame clones and lacks some. Seen here are about 370,000 clones, about 89% observed once, and the top ten hold around 3%. Specimen: peripheral blood. These receptors all come from a woman aged 30 to 39 with COVID-19, enrolled during active disease.

This sequence joins TRBV11-3 and TRBJ2-2; the D is unclear. Looked up from germline, CDR1 is SGHNT and CDR2 is YENEEA. The CDR3 spans 16 residues. V dropped 5 bases and J dropped 5 bases, with 18 bases sitting between them. This CDR3 reads CASSPHRIGSTGELFF. The CDR3 nucleotides read TGTGCCAGCAGCCCCCACCGTATCGGGTCGACCGGGGAGCTGTTTTTT.

The genes are TRBV24-1 and TRBJ1-4; D not certain. With 5 bases removed from V and 12 bases from J, the gap between germline ends came to 9 bases. Germline assignment: CDR1 KGHDR and CDR2 SFDVKD. The CDR3 has 11 residues. The CDR3 nucleotides are TGTGCCACCAGTGCGGGGTTGGAACTGTTTTTT. Translating gives CATSAGLELFF.

The chain is built from TRBV6-1 and TRBJ2-1, with 7 positions matching TRBD2. J lost 5 bases, V lost 3 bases, and 19 bases had no gene match. There are 19 residues in the CDR3. In germline, CDR1 is MNHNS, CDR2 SASEGT. The CDR3 here is CASSDSPLLAAGADNEQFF. In nucleotides, the CDR3 is TGTGCCAGCAGTGATTCCCCGCTTCTAGCGGCGGGAGCTGACAATGAGCAGTTCTTC.

The chain employs TRBV4-3 and TRBJ1-2; no clear D gene. The V end lost 1 base, the J end lost 5 bases, and 14 bases lay between the germline ends. The V gene's germline CDR1 is LGHNA and CDR2 YSLEER. The CDR3 runs 15 residues. Here the CDR3 DNA reads TGCGCCAGCAGCCAAGTACTAGCGGGTGATTATGGCTACACCTTC. Amino acid sequence: CASSQVLAGDYGYTF.

This chain uses TRBV5-6 with TRBJ2-1; 10 bases line up with TRBD1. This CDR3 spans 16 amino acids. The J segment lost 8 bases and the V segment lost 4 bases, leaving 12 bases of the junction unmatched. From germline, CDR1 is SGHDT and CDR2 YYEEEE. CDR3 sequence reads: CASSVTGTGVLDEQFF. The CDR3 bases are TGTGCCAGCAGCGTAACCGGGACAGGGGTTTTGGATGAGCAGTTCTTC.

The rearrangement uses TRBV11-3 and TRBJ2-1, with 7 bases that match TRBD2. The CDR3 runs to 18 residues. Trimming removed 5 bases from V and 0 bases from J; junction bases left unmatched: 13. CDR1 and CDR2 from the germline V gene are SGHNT and YENEEA. This CDR3 reads CASSHRASGKSSYNEQFF. The DNA for the CDR3 is TGTGCCAGCAGCCACCGGGCTAGCGGAAAAAGCTCCTACAATGAGCAGTTCTTC.

The chain has TRBV5-6 and TRBJ1-6; TRBD1 matches at 9 bases. This CDR3 is built from 14 residues. Per germline, CDR1 SGHDT and CDR2 YYEEEE. The ends lost 4 bases at V and 9 bases at J; junction bases unmatched: 5. CDR3 bases: TGTGCCAGCAGCGTTGGACAGGGGAGTTCACCCCTCCACTTT. Translated: CASSVGQGSSPLHF.

This rearrangement joins TRBV24-1 to TRBJ2-1, with a possible D match to TRBD1 (5 bases). The germline gives CDR1 KGHDR, CDR2 SFDVKD. Trimming shortened V by 4 bases and J by 5 bases, and 8 bases separated the two germline ends. This CDR3 spans 13 amino acids. Here the CDR3 DNA reads TGTGCCACCAGTGAGTGGGGCGACAATGAGCAGTTCTTC. Amino acid sequence: CATSEWGDNEQFF.

In its sample, this clone was seen a few times. The chain couples TRBV3-1 (or the pseudogene TRBV3-2) to TRBJ1-1; D is uncertain. Germline-derived CDR1 and CDR2 are LGHDT and YNNKEL (reference sequence). V lost 4 bases and J lost 1, with 13 bases in between. The CDR3 is made up of 15 amino acids. CDR3 nucleotide sequence: TGTGCCAGCAGCCTAAGGACTCCGCCGAACACTGAAGCTTTCTTT. Translated, it gives CASSLRTPPNTEAFF.

Comment on this clone: An end of the junction does not agree with germline; a read error may underlie this. J is TRBJ2-5 and V is TRBV7-7, with 11 bases aligning to TRBD2. From germline, CDR1 is SSHAT and CDR2 FNYEAQ (reference sequence). CDR3 length equals 16 residues. The CDR3 protein is CASSKGTSGGQETQYF. CDR3 in DNA: TGTGCTAGCAGCAAAGGGACTAGCGGAGGCCAAGAGACCCAGTACTTC.

This chain links TRBV19 with TRBJ2-1, with 7 bases aligning to TRBD2. This CDR3 spans 15 amino acids. Germline CDR1 is LNHDA and CDR2 is SQIVND (reference sequence). Unmatched junction bases numbered 5, after V lost 6 bases and J lost 0 bases. The CDR3 spells CASSPGGSSYNEQFF. DNA for the CDR3: TGTGCCAGTAGCCCCGGGGGGTCCTCCTACAATGAGCAGTTCTTC.

This chain links TRBV6-6 with TRBJ1-2; TRBD1 matches 9 bases. This CDR3 region has 17 residues. Germline V CDR1 and CDR2: MNHNY, SVGAGI (reference sequence). V gave up 5 bases and J gave up 0 bases; unmatched junction bases: 10. The CDR3 region is CASSRTVDRGANYGYTF. CDR3 DNA: TGTGCCAGCAGTCGTACGGTGGACAGGGGAGCTAACTATGGCTACACCTTC.

This CDR3 is CASSWGPISYNEQFF. CDR3 DNA sequence: TGTGCCAGCAGTTGGGGCCCGATCTCCTACAATGAGCAGTTCTTC. The gene calls are TRBV7-2 and TRBJ2-1, with TRBD1 as a possible D gene (5 bases). Germline loops: CDR1 SGHTA, CDR2 FQGNSA. V was shortened by 6 bases and J by 0 bases, with 12 bases between the two germline ends. This CDR3 has 15 residues.

This sequence joins TRBV9 and TRBJ1-1; TRBD1 aligns across 10 bases. This CDR3 comprises 14 residues. Trimming took 2 bases from V and 3 from J; bases not matched to a gene: 1. Germline loops: CDR1 SGDLS, CDR2 YYNGEE. CDR3 region: CASSVTGGHTEAFF. The CDR3 bases are TGTGCCAGCAGCGTGACAGGGGGCCACACTGAAGCTTTCTTT.

The chain joins TRBV27 to TRBJ1-1; TRBD1 agrees at 8 bases. J was trimmed by 5 bases and V by 4 bases; bases with no gene match: 6. The CDR3 has 14 amino acids. Germline CDR1 is MNHEY and CDR2 is SMNVEV (reference sequence). The chain's CDR3 is CASSSDRARTEAFF. In nucleotides, the CDR3 is TGTGCCAGCAGTTCGGACAGGGCGAGGACTGAAGCTTTCTTT.

The chain links TRBV5-6 to TRBJ2-5; 9 bases map to TRBD2. The CDR3 spans 14 residues. Germline CDR1 SGHDT, CDR2 YYEEEE. The ends lost 4 bases at V and 2 bases at J; junction bases unmatched: 3. The CDR3, as DNA: TGTGCCAGCAGCCTCACTAGCGGGCAAGAGACCCAGTACTTC. It encodes CASSLTSGQETQYF.

The gene calls are TRBV19 and TRBJ1-1; 7 bases are shared with TRBD1. CDR3 size: 14 residues. CDR1 is LNHDA, CDR2 SQIVND, per germline (reference sequence). V shed 4 bases and J 4 bases; nucleotides not matched to a gene: 6. This chain's CDR3 is CASSSKGAVTEAFF. The CDR3, as DNA: TGTGCCAGTAGTAGTAAGGGGGCGGTCACTGAAGCTTTCTTT.

The chain carries TRBV14 and TRBJ2-1; unclear D gene. CDR1 SGHDN and CDR2 FVKESK come from the germline V gene. The V and J ends lost 7 bases and 9 bases respectively, with 16 bases between them. This CDR3 contains 13 residues. CDR3 protein: CASNPQLSGEQFF. CDR3 DNA sequence: TGTGCCAGCAACCCCCAACTCTCTGGTGAGCAGTTCTTC.

The chain is built from TRBV11-3 and TRBJ2-1; 8 bases map to TRBD1. Losses at the gene ends were 2 bases for V and 9 bases for J; bases not matched to a gene: 6. This CDR3 comprises 14 residues. CDR1 and CDR2 (germline): SGHNT, YENEEA. CDR3 in amino acids: CASSLLQGGTEQFF. The CDR3 bases are TGTGCCAGCAGCTTATTACAGGGGGGTACTGAGCAGTTCTTC.

The chain recombines TRBV11-3 with TRBJ1-4, with D uncertain. This CDR3 spans 12 amino acids. Germline lookup yields CDR1 SGHNT and CDR2 YENEEA. V was shortened by 2 bases and J by 6 bases, with 4 bases between the two germline ends. CDR3 sequence reads: CASSLRDEKLFF. CDR3 sequence (DNA): TGTGCCAGCAGCTTACGGGATGAAAAACTGTTTTTT.

The CDR3 region has the DNA TGTGCCAGCAGCGAGTCCCCTTGGCGCGGGGGATCCTACGAGCAGTACTTC. Residues: CASSESPWRGGSYEQYF. This chain connects TRBV9 to TRBJ2-7, with TRBD2 matching over 7 bases. From germline, CDR1 is SGDLS and CDR2 YYNGEE. With V trimmed by 3 bases and J by 1 base, 13 bases remained unmatched. There are 17 residues in the CDR3.